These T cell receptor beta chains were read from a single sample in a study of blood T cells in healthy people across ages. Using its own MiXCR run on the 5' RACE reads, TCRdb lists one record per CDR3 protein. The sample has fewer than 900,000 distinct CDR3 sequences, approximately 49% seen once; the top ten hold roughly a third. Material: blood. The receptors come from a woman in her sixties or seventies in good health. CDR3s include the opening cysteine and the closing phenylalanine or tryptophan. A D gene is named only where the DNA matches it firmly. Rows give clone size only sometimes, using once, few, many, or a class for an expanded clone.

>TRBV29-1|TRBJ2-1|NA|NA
TGCAGCGTTTTGGGGGCTACAGGGAGGAGGAATGAGCAGTTCTTC
CSVLGATGRRNEQFF
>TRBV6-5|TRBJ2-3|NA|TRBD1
TGTGCCAGCAGCCCGATAGGGGGCTACAGCACAGATACGCAGTATTTT
CASSPIGGYSTDTQYF
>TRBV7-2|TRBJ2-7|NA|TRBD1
TGTGCCAGCAGCCTAAGGGGGCTTAGCAGGGACGAGCAGTACTTC
CASSLRGLSRDEQYF
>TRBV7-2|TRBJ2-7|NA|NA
TGTGCCAGCAGCTCGAGCATGAGCTCCGACGAGCAGTACTTC
CASSSSMSSDEQYF
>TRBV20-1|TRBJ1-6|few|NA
TGCAGTGCTCCAATCCCGGTCAGGGCTCTCCTCCCCCCCCTCCACTTT
CSAPIPVRALLPPLHF
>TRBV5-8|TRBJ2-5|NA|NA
TGTGCCAGCAGCACCTGGGGACGGTACAAAGAGACCCAGTACTTC
CASSTWGRYKETQYF
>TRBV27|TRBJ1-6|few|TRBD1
TGTGCCAGCAGAACCGGACAGGGAGGTAGTTCACCCCTCCACTTT
CASRTGQGGSSPLHF
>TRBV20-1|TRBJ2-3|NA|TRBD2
TGCAGTGCTAAAAACACCGGGACTAGCGGGAGTAGAGATACGCAGTATTTT
CSAKNTGTSGSRDTQYF
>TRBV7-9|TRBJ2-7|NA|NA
TGTGCCAGCCGCGGCAGGGCCTACGAGCAGTACTTC
CASRGRAYEQYF
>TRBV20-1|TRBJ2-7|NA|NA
TGCAGTGCTAGAGTGAATAAGGTCACCTACGAGCAGTACTTC
CSARVNKVTYEQYF
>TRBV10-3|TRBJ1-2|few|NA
TGTGCCATCAGTGAGTCGATCGGGGATCGCTACACCTTC
CAISESIGDRYTF
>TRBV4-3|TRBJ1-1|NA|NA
TGCGCCAGCAGCCGAAAAATGAACACTGAAGCTTTCTTT
CASSRKMNTEAFF
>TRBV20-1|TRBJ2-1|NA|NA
TGCAGTGCTAGACGTTCGGCAGGTCAGTCGGGTGAGCAGTTCTTC
CSARRSAGQSGEQFF
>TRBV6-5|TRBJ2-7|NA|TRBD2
TGTGCCAGCACCGGCGGGACTAGCGGGAGTAATGAGCAGTACTTC
CASTGGTSGSNEQYF
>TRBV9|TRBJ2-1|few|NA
TGTGCCAGCAGCGTAGCCTCGGGACTCCTCTACAATGAGCAGTTCTTC
CASSVASGLLYNEQFF
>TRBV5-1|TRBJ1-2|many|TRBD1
TGCGCCAGCAGCTTGTCAGGGGGCCTAGCGGGTGGCTACACCTTC
CASSLSGGLAGGYTF
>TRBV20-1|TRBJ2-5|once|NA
TGCAGTGCTAGAGATCTCCCGGGGGCGGTTGGACAAGAGACCCAGTACTTC
CSARDLPGAVGQETQYF
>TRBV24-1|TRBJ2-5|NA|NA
TGTGCCACCAGTGCGGCAGCAAAAGAGACCCAGTACTTC
CATSAAAKETQYF
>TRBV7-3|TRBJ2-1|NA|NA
TGTGCCAGCAGCGCTCAGAGGGGGGGGGAGCAGTTCTTC
CASSAQRGGEQFF
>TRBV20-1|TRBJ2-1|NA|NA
TGCAGTGCTAAGGGATCGCCAGGGAGCGATGAGCAGTTCTTC
CSAKGSPGSDEQFF
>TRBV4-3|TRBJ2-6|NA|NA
TGCGCCAGCAGCCAAGGGGCTGGGGGCTTTGGGACCAACGTCCTGACTTTC
CASSQGAGGFGTNVLTF
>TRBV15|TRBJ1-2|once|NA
TGTGCCACCAGCAGGGGAGTAGGGGTCTATAACTATGGCTACACCTTC
CATSRGVGVYNYGYTF
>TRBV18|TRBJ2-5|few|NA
TGTGCCAGCTCGGCCAGACAGGTGACGTACCAAGAGACCCAGTACTTC
CASSARQVTYQETQYF
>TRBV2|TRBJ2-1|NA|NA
TGTGCCAGCAGTGACAGGGGGGATTCAGGCAATGAGCAGTTCTTC
CASSDRGDSGNEQFF
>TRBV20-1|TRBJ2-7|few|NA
TGCAGTGCTAGAGATCGGGAACTCTCTTACGAGCAGTACTTC
CSARDRELSYEQYF
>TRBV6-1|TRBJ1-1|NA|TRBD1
TGTGCCGGCAGTGAATTGGGGGGGGACAGCATGAACACTGAAGCTTTCTTT
CAGSELGGDSMNTEAFF
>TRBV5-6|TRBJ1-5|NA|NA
TGTGCCAGCAGCTGGGGGCAGAGCCGCAATCAGCCCCAGCATTTT
CASSWGQSRNQPQHF
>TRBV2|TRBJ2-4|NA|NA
TGTGCCAGCTTGGGCGGGGCCCTAGCCAAAAACATTCAGTACTTC
CASLGGALAKNIQYF
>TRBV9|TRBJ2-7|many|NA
TGTGCCAGCAGCGTAGTATTTCAGGGAGGCTACGAGCAGTACTTC
CASSVVFQGGYEQYF
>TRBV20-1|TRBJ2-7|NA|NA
TGCAGTGCTAGACCCACAGGCAAATCCTACGAGCAGTACTTC
CSARPTGKSYEQYF
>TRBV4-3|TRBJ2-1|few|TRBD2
TGCGCCAGCAGCCCCGGACTAGTTTTAGGTGGGGTGAATGAGCAGTTCTTC
CASSPGLVLGGVNEQFF
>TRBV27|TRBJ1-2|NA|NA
TGTGCCAGCAGCCGAGCGCAGGGGCAGTATGGCTACACCTTC
CASSRAQGQYGYTF
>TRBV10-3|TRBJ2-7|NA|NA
TGTGCCACCAGTGACTCCCAGGGAGGTCGATCTGAGCAGTACTTC
CATSDSQGGRSEQYF
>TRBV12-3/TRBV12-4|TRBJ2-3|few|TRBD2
TGTGCCAGCAGTCGACTAGCGGGTACTAGCACAGATACGCAGTATTTT
CASSRLAGTSTDTQYF
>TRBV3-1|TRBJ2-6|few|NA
TGTGCCAGCAGCCAAGGCGGCAGCTCTGGGGCCAACGTCCTGACTTTC
CASSQGGSSGANVLTF
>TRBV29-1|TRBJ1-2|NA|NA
TGCAGCGTTGAAGAAGGTACAGGGTTCTTTGGCTACACCTTC
CSVEEGTGFFGYTF
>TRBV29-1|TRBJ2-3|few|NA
TGCAGCGTTGGCAGGGGTGCAGATACGCAGTATTTT
CSVGRGADTQYF
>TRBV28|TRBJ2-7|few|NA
TGTGCCAGCCCGACTTTCTCCTACGAGCAGTACTTC
CASPTFSYEQYF
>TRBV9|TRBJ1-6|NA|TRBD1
TGTGCCAGCAGCGTAGGGGACAGGGTGGGTTCACCCCTCCACTTT
CASSVGDRVGSPLHF
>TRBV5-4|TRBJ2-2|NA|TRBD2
TGTGCCACGCGGAGACTAGCGGGAGCTTCTACCACCGGGGAGCTGTTTTTT
CATRRLAGASTTGELFF
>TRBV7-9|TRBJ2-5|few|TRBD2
TGTGCCAGCAGCTCGAGACTAGCGGGGGACGAGACCCAGTACTTC
CASSSRLAGDETQYF
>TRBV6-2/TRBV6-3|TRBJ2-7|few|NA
TGTGCCAGCAGTTCCCGGGGCGCCTACGAGCAGTACTTC
CASSSRGAYEQYF
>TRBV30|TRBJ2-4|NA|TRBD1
TGTGCCTGGAGTGTACCAGGGACAGGGGGCATTCAGTACTTC
CAWSVPGTGGIQYF
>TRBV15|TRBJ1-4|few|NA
TGTGCCACCAGCAGAGTAGGGGGTACTAATGAAAAACTGTTTTTT
CATSRVGGTNEKLFF
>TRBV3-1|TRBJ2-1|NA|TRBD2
TGTGCCAGCAGCCCGGACTATAATTCGGGAGGCTACAATGAGCAGTTCTTC
CASSPDYNSGGYNEQFF
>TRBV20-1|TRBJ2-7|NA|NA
TGCAGTGCTAGGATCGATAGCTCCTACAATGAGCAGTACTTC
CSARIDSSYNEQYF
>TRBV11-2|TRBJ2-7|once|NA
TGTGCCAGCAGCTTAGATCGAGGGGCCCTCCGGGGCGAGCAGTACTTC
CASSLDRGALRGEQYF
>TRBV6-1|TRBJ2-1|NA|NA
TGTGCCAGCAGTGAGGGGGTTTACAATGAGCAGTTCTTC
CASSEGVYNEQFF
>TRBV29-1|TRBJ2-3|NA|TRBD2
TGCAGCGTTGAAGGGGAGGGCAGGGGCACAGATACGCAGTATTTT
CSVEGEGRGTDTQYF